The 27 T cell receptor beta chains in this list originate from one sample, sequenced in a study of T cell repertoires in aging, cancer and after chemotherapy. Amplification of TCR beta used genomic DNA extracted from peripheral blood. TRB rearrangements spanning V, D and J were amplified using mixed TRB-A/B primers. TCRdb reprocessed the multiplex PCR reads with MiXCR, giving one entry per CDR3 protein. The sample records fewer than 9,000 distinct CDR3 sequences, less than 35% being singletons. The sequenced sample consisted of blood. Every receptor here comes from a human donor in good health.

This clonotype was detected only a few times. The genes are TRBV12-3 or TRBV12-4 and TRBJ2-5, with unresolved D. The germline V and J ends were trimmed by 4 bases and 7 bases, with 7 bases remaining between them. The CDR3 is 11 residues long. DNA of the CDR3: TGTGCCAGCAGTTGGGGAAGGACCCAGTACTTC. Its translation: CASSWGRTQYF.

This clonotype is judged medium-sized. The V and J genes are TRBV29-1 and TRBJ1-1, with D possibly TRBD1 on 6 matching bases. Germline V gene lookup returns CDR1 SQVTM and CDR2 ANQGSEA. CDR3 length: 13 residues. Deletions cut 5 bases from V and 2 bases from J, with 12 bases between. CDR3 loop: CSVWSGQNTEAFF. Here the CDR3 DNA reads TGCAGCGTTTGGTCGGGACAAAACACTGAAGCTTTCTTT.

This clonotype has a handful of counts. The CDR3 nucleotides are TGTGCCAGTAGTATGGGGAGCTCCTACGAGCAGTACTTC. Amino acid sequence: CASSMGSSYEQYF. This chain links TRBV19 with TRBJ2-7; a possible D gene is TRBD2 (5 bases). This CDR3 is built from 13 residues. Between the trimmed V and J ends, which lost 3 bases and 0 bases, there was a span of 6 bases. CDR1 LNHDA and CDR2 SQIVND come from the germline V gene (reference sequence).

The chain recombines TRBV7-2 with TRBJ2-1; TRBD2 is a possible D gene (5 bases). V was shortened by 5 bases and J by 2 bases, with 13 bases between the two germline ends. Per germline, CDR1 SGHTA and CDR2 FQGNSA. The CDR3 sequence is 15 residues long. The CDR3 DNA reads TGTGCCAGCAGCCCCCAGTGGGGAGCCTACAATGAGCAGTTCTTC. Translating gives CASSPQWGAYNEQFF.

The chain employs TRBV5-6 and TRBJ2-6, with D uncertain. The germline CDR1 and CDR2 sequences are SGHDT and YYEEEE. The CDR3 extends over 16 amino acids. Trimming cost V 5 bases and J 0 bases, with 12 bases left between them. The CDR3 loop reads CASSIQLSSGANVLTF. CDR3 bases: TGTGCCAGCAGTATACAGTTGAGCTCTGGGGCCAACGTCCTGACTTTC.

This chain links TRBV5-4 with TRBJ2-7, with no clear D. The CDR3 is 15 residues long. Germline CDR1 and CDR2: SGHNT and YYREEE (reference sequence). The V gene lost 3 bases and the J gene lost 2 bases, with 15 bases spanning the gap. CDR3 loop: CASSSGGVGPYEQYF. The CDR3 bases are TGTGCCAGCAGCTCTGGTGGGGTTGGTCCCTACGAGCAGTACTTC.

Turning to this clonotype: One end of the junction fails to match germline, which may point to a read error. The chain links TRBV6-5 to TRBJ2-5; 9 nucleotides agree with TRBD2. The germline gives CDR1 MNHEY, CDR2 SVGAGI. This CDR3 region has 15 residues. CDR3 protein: CAIQNSGGPTEIQYF. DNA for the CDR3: TGTGCCATCCAAAATAGCGGGGGTCCCACGGAGATCCAGTACTTC.

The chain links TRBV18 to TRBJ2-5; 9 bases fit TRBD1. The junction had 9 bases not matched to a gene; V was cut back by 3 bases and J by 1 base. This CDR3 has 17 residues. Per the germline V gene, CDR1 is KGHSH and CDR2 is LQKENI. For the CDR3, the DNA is TGTGCCAGCTCACCCGCTTGGGGACAGGGTCCCCAAGAGACCCAGTACTTC. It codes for CASSPAWGQGPQETQYF.

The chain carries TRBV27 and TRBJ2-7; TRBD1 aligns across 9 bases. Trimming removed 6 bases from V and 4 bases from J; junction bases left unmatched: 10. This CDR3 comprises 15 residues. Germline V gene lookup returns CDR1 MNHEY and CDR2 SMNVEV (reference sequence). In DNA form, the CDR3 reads TGTGCCAGCAGCTTAACAGGGGGCGGAGGGTACGAGCAGTACTTC. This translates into CASSLTGGGGYEQYF.

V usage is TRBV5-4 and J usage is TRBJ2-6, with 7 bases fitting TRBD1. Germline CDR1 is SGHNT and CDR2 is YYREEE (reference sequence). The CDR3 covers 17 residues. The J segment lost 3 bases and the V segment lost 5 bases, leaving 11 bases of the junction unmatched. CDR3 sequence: CASSWETGSDGANVLTF. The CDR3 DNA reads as TGTGCCAGCAGTTGGGAGACAGGGTCAGATGGGGCCAACGTCCTGACTTTC.

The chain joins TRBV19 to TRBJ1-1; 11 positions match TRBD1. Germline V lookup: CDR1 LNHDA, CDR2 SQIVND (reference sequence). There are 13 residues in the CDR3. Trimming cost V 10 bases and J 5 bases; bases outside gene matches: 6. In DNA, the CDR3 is TGTGCCACCCAGGGGACAGGGGGTACTGAAGCTTTCTTT. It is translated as CATQGTGGTEAFF.

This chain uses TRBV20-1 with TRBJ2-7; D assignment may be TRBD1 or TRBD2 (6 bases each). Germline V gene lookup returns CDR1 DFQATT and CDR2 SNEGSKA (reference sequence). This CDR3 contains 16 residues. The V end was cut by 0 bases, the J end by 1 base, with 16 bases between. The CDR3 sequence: CSARDNRGAASYEQYF. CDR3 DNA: TGCAGTGCTAGAGATAATAGGGGGGCCGCTTCCTACGAGCAGTACTTC.

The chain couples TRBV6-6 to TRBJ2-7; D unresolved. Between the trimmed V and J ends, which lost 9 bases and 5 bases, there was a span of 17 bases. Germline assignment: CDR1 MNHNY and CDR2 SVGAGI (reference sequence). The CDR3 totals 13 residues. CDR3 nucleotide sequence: TGTGCCAGTAGTATCTGGGGTAAGGACGAGCAGTACTTC. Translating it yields CASSIWGKDEQYF.

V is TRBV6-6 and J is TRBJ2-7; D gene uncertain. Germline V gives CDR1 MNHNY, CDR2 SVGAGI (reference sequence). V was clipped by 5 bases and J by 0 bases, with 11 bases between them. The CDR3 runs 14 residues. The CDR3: CASSDFPHSYEQYF. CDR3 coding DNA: TGTGCCAGCAGTGACTTCCCCCACTCCTACGAGCAGTACTTC.

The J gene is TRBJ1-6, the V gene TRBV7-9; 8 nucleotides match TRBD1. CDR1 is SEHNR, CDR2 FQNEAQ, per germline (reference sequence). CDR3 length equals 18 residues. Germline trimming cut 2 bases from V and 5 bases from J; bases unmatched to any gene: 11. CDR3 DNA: TGTGCCAGCAGCTTAAGGTCTGACGGACAGGGAGATAATTCACCCCTCCACTTT. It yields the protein CASSLRSDGQGDNSPLHF.

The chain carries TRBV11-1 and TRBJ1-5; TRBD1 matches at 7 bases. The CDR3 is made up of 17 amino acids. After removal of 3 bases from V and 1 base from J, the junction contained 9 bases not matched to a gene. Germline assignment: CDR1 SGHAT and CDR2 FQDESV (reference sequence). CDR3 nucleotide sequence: TGTGCCAGCAGCTTGCCCATCGGAGGGGGCAGCAATCAGCCCCAGCATTTT. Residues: CASSLPIGGGSNQPQHF.

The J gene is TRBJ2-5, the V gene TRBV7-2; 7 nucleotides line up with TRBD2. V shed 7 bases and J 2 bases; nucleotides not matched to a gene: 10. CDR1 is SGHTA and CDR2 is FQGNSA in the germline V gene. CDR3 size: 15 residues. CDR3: CASIPPSGLQETQYF. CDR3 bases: TGTGCCAGCATCCCCCCTAGCGGATTACAAGAGACCCAGTACTTC.

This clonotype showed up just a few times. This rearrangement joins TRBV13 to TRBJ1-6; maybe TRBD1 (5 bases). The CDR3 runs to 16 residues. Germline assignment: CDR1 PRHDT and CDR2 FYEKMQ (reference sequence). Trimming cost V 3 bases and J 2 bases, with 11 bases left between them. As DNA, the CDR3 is TGTGCCAGCAGCTTCGGAGGGGCGCCCTATAATTCACCCCTCCACTTT. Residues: CASSFGGAPYNSPLHF.

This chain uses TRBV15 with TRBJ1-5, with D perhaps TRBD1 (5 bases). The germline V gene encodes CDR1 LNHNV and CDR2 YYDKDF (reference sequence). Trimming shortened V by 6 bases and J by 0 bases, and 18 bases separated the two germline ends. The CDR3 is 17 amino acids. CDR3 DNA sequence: TGTGCCACCAGTACAAACCCGAGCGGGGGTAGCAATCAGCCCCAGCATTTT. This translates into CATSTNPSGGSNQPQHF.

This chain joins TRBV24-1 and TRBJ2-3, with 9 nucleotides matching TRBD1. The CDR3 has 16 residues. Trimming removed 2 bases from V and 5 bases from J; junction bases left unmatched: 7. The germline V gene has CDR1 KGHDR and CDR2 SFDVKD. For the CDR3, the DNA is TGTGCCACCAGTGATTCAATCCTGACAGGGGGAGATACGCAGTATTTT. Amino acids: CATSDSILTGGDTQYF.

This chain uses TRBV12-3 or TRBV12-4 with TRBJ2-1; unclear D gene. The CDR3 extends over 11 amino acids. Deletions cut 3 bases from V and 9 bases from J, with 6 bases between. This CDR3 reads CASSFGFEQFF. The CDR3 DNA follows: TGTGCCAGCAGTTTTGGCTTTGAGCAGTTCTTC.

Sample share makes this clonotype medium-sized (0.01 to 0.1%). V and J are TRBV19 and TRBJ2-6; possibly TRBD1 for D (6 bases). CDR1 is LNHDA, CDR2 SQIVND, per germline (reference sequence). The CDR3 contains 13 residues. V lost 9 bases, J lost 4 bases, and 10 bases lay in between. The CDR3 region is CASTGTGANVLTF. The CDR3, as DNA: TGTGCCAGCACAGGGACCGGGGCCAACGTCCTGACTTTC.

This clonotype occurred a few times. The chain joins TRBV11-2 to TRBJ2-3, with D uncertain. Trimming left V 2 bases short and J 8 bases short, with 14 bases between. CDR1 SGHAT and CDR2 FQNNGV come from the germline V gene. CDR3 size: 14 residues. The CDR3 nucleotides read TGTGCCAGCAGCTTATCTTATTCGAGTCCTACGCAGTATTTT. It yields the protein CASSLSYSSPTQYF.

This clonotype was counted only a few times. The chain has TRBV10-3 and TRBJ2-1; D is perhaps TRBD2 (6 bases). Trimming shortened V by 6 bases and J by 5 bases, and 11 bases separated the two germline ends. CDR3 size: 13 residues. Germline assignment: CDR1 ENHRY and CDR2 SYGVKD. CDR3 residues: CAIRGLVDNEQFF. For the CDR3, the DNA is TGTGCCATCAGGGGACTGGTCGACAATGAGCAGTTCTTC.

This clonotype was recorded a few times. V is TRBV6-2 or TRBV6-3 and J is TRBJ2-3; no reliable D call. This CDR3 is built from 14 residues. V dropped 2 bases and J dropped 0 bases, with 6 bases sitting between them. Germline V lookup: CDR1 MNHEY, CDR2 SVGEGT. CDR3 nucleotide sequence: TGTGCCAGCAGTTACGGCCCTAGCACAGATACGCAGTATTTT. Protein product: CASSYGPSTDTQYF.

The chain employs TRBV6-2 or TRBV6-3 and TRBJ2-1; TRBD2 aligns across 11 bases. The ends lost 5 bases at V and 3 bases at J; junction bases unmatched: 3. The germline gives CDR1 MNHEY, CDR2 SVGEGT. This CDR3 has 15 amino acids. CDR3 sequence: CASSATSGGYNEQFF. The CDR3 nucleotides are TGTGCCAGCAGTGCTACTAGCGGGGGCTACAATGAGCAGTTCTTC.

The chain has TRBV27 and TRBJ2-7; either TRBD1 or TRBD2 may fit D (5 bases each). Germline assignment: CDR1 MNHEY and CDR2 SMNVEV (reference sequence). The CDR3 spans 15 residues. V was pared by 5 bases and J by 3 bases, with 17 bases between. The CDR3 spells CASSPSGDGYYEQYF. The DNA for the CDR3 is TGTGCCAGCAGTCCGTCCGGGGACGGTTACTACGAGCAGTACTTC.